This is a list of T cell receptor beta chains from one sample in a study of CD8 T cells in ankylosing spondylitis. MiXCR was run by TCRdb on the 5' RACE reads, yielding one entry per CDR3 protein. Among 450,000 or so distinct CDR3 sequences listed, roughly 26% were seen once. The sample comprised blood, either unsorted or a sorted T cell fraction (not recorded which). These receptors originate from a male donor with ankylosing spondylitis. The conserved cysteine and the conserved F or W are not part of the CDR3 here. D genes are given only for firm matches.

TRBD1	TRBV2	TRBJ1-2	ASSEFRTKHRGYYT
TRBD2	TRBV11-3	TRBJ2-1	ASSLDGQRELDEQF
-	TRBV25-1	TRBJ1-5	ASSEYGDQPQH
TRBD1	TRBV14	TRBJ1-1	ASSVGTVGAEAF
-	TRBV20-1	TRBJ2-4	SASPRDSNIQNIQY
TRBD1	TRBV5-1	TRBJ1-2	ASSLGQGARLSGYT
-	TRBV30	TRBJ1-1	AWGRGGGPEAF
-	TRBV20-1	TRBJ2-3	SARRSFRTDTQY
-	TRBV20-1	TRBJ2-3	SARGWGGSGTDTQY
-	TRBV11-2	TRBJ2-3	ASSPGGRRGDTQY
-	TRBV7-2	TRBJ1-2	ASSLGTAPQGYT
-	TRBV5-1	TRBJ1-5	ASSLVRNNQPQH
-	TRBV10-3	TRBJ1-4	ATRDGSNEKLF
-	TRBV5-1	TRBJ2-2	ASSYPMGSGGTPNTGELF
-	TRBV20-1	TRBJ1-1	SARLDSEAF
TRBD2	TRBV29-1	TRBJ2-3	SVGTSGSDTQY
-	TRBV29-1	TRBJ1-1	SAAEGDTEAF
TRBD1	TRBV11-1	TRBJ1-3	ASSYPPGQGARGNTIY
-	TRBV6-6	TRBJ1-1	ASKKDIEAF